What follows are 16 T cell receptor beta chains derived from one specimen sequenced in a study of blood T cells in healthy people across ages. A second PCR of roughly 7 to 11 cycles used a sample-barcoded 5' primer and a J-beta primer mix. TCRdb re-called the 5' RACE reads with MiXCR, one entry per CDR3 protein. The data hold approximately 880,000 distinct CDR3 sequences, with under 50% observed a single time. The sequenced sample consisted of blood. Source of these receptors: a man younger than 40 in good health.

The V call is TRBV4-1, the J call TRBJ1-1; tentatively, D is TRBD1 (5 bases). V was shortened by 1 base and J by 4 bases, with 10 bases between the two germline ends. The CDR3 totals 14 residues. Germline V gene data show CDR1 as MGHRA and CDR2 as YSYEKL. In DNA, the CDR3 is TGCGCCAGCAGCCAAGCTCCAGGGCGCACTGAAGCTTTCTTT. Its protein is CASSQAPGRTEAFF.

This chain joins TRBV7-9 and TRBJ2-7; the D call may be TRBD1 or TRBD2 (5 bases each). The germline V and J ends were trimmed by 3 bases and 7 bases, with 16 bases remaining between them. The CDR3 is 14 amino acids. Germline CDR1 is SEHNR and CDR2 is FQNEAQ (reference sequence). The CDR3 sequence: CASSFRGTPGEQYF. The CDR3 DNA is TGTGCCAGCAGCTTTCGGGGCACCCCCGGAGAGCAGTACTTC.

The chain links TRBV29-1 to TRBJ1-2; 9 nucleotides match TRBD1. Germline-derived CDR1 and CDR2 are SQVTM and ANQGSEA. This CDR3 comprises 13 residues. Unmatched junction bases numbered 5, after V lost 8 bases and J lost 1 base. The CDR3 sequence is CSLRTGDNYGYTF. CDR3 nucleotide sequence: TGCAGCCTCCGGACAGGGGATAACTATGGCTACACCTTC.

The rearrangement joins TRBV20-1 to TRBJ1-1; D is unresolved. The germline V gene has CDR1 DFQATT and CDR2 SNEGSKA (reference sequence). CDR3 size: 11 residues. Here the CDR3 DNA reads TGCATGCCAACACAGAACACTGAAGCTTTCTTT. It specifies CMPTQNTEAFF.

The V call is TRBV12-3 or TRBV12-4, the J call TRBJ2-1, with 7 bases matching TRBD2. Trimming cost V 6 bases and J 4 bases; bases outside gene matches: 9. The CDR3 length is 15 residues. In DNA form, the CDR3 reads TGTGCCAGCAGCCCGAGCGGGACGGGATACAATGAGCAGTTCTTC. It yields the protein CASSPSGTGYNEQFF.

In this sample, this clonotype turned up a few times. The chain links TRBV7-9 to TRBJ2-4; the match to TRBD1 covers 7 bases. CDR3 size: 14 residues. Germline CDR1 reads SEHNR; CDR2 reads FQNEAQ (reference sequence). The trim removed 4 bases at V and 5 bases at J, leaving 5 bases unmatched. The CDR3 DNA follows: TGTGCCAGCAGCTGGGACAGTGTCCAAAACATTCAGTACTTC. This gives the protein CASSWDSVQNIQYF. Filled out from reference TRBV7-9 and TRBJ2-4, the complete variable domain reads DTGVSQNPRHKITKRGQNVTFRCDPISEHNRLYWYRQTLGQGPEFLTYFQNEAQLEKSRLLSDRFSAERPKGSFSTLEIQRTEQGDSAMYLCASSWDSVQNIQYFGAGTRLSVL.

The CDR3 bases are TGCGCCAGCAGCCAAGGTTCGTTTCGATCGCTGACAGATGAGCAGTTCTTC. Residues: CASSQGSFRSLTDEQFF. The rearrangement links TRBV4-1 to TRBJ2-1, with D possibly TRBD1 on 5 matching bases. Trimming stripped 1 base from V and 8 bases from J, with 21 bases between. Germline V gene sequence: CDR1 MGHRA, CDR2 YSYEKL. The CDR3 totals 17 residues.

The V gene is TRBV29-1, the J gene TRBJ2-1; a weak D match, TRBD2 (6 bases). Trimming pared 1 base from V and 4 bases from J, leaving 11 bases between. The CDR3 sequence is 14 residues long. CDR1 is SQVTM, CDR2 ANQGSEA, per germline. CDR3 region: CSVEGGGGYNEQFF. CDR3 DNA: TGCAGCGTTGAAGGGGGAGGAGGATACAATGAGCAGTTCTTC.

CDR3 region: CASSQEADLYNEQFF. CDR3 DNA: TGCGCCAGCAGCCAAGAGGCGGACCTATACAATGAGCAGTTCTTC. V usage is TRBV4-3 and J usage is TRBJ2-1; D not certain. Trimming stripped 0 bases from V and 4 bases from J, with 10 bases between. Germline loops: CDR1 LGHNA, CDR2 YSLEER. The CDR3 is 15 residues long.

Turning to this clonotype: One end of the junction is discordant with germline, which a read error may explain. The chain is built from TRBV28 and TRBJ1-5; no clear D gene. The germline gives CDR1 MDHEN, CDR2 SYDVKM. The CDR3 spans 14 residues. Here the CDR3 DNA reads TGTGCCAGCAGTTTGGACCTTAGCAATCGGCCCCAGCATTTT. This encodes CASSLDLSNRPQHF.

This chain joins TRBV4-3 and TRBJ2-7; D is ambiguous. Germline assignment: CDR1 LGHNA and CDR2 YSLEER. Trimming left V 0 bases short and J 0 bases short, with 9 bases between. The CDR3 sequence is 15 residues long. DNA for the CDR3: TGCGCCAGCAGCCAAGAGAGCCAGAGCTCCTACGAGCAGTACTTC. Translated, it gives CASSQESQSSYEQYF.

This rearrangement joins TRBV6-5 to TRBJ1-2; D uncertain. Germline V gene data show CDR1 as MNHEY and CDR2 as SVGAGI. V lost 4 bases and J 6 bases, leaving 12 bases between the germline ends. The CDR3 spans 13 residues. CDR3 loop: CASSLGSLDGYTF. The CDR3 DNA reads as TGTGCCAGCAGTTTAGGCAGTTTGGATGGCTACACCTTC.

This clonotype was counted between two and nine times. This chain links TRBV29-1 with TRBJ2-1, with D perhaps matching TRBD2 (6 bases). CDR3 length equals 14 residues. The V gene lost 4 bases and the J gene lost 4 bases, with 14 bases spanning the gap. Germline CDR1 and CDR2: SQVTM and ANQGSEA. The DNA for the CDR3 is TGCAGCGTTGGAGTTCACGGGAGATACAATGAGCAGTTCTTC. Its translation is CSVGVHGRYNEQFF.

This clonotype was observed a handful of times. The chain uses TRBV2 and TRBJ1-6; 9 bases agree with TRBD1. The junction had 9 bases not matched to a gene; V was cut back by 6 bases and J by 9 bases. This CDR3 spans 15 amino acids. The germline CDR1 and CDR2 sequences are SNHLY and FYNNEI. CDR3 sequence: CASSDGRGQGSPLHF. The CDR3 nucleotides read TGTGCCAGCAGCGACGGCCGGGGACAGGGTTCACCCCTCCACTTT.

This clonotype was seen a few times. This sequence joins TRBV5-1 and TRBJ1-1; tentatively, D is TRBD1 (6 bases). The CDR3 consists of 14 residues. V shed 0 bases and J shed 4 bases, with 10 bases lying between them. In germline, CDR1 is SGHRS, CDR2 YFSETQ. The CDR3 bases are TGCGCCAGCAGCTTGGCCCCAGGGGCCACTGAAGCTTTCTTT. Amino acid sequence: CASSLAPGATEAFF.

Many counts were recorded for this clonotype. The genes are TRBV15 and TRBJ2-3; tentatively, D is TRBD2 (5 bases). Per germline, CDR1 LNHNV and CDR2 YYDKDF (reference sequence). This CDR3 spans 14 amino acids. The V gene lost 0 bases and the J gene lost 3 bases, with 7 bases spanning the gap. CDR3 protein: CATSRDAGTDTQYF. In nucleotides, the CDR3 is TGTGCCACCAGCAGAGATGCGGGTACAGATACGCAGTATTTT. Full variable domain (missing parts from reference TRBV15 and TRBJ2-3): DAMVIQNPRYQVTQFGKPVTLSCSQTLNHNVMYWYQQKSSQAPKLLFHYYDKDFNNEADTPDNFQSRRPNTSFCFLDIRSPGLGDTAMYLCATSRDAGTDTQYFGPGTRLTVL.